This TCR beta chain was sequenced in a study of blood T cell repertoires in COVID-19. Study-level background: Researchers got acute and convalescent COVID-19 samples from the United States, Italy and Spain. Nucleic acid was either cDNA or gDNA, and it came from T cells, B-cell-depleted T cells, or PBMCs.

The assay was immunoSEQ multiplex PCR, and TCRdb's table has in-frame clones only and misses some. The data contain more than 200,000 clones, approximately 82% of them singletons. The CDR3 contains 14 residues. Germline CDR1 reads SGHDT; CDR2 reads YYEEEE. The V end was cut by 3 bases, the J end by 2 bases, with 12 bases between. Sequencing was done on a sample of peripheral blood. The sequence came from a woman aged 45-60 years with acute or convalescent COVID-19. V usage is TRBV5-6 and J usage is TRBJ2-7; TRBD2 is a possible D gene (6 bases). This CDR3 reads CASSWGLTTYEQYF. In nucleotides, the CDR3 is TGTGCCAGCAGCTGGGGACTCACAACCTACGAGCAGTACTTC.